These 32 T cell receptor beta chains share one sample of origin, sequenced in a study of blood T cell repertoires in COVID-19. Repertoires were generated with immunoSEQ multiplex PCR, while TCRdb's copy carries only in-frame clones and drops some. Of about 150,000 clones detected, around 80% appear once; the ten largest clones hold around 15%. Material: peripheral blood. Source of these receptors: a human donor with acute or convalescent COVID-19. The donor label of this sample is uncertain.

The genes are TRBV19 and TRBJ2-5; 7 bases are shared with TRBD1. Trimming cost V 8 bases and J 1 base; bases outside gene matches: 16. Germline loops: CDR1 LNHDA, CDR2 SQIVND (reference sequence). This CDR3 region has 17 residues. CDR3: CASSPRRQGVFQETQYF. CDR3 nucleotide sequence: TGTGCCAGTTCTCCTCGGCGGCAGGGGGTTTTCCAAGAGACCCAGTACTTC.

V usage is TRBV7-9 and J usage is TRBJ1-2, with D tentatively TRBD1 (5 bases). V was trimmed by 1 base and J by 6 bases, leaving 12 bases between them. The CDR3 covers 14 residues. Germline CDR1 reads SEHNR; CDR2 reads FQNEAQ (reference sequence). For the CDR3, the DNA is TGTGCCAGCAGCTTAGACTATAGGGGTAATGGCTACACCTTC. Its protein is CASSLDYRGNGYTF.

This chain links TRBV9 with TRBJ2-1, with TRBD2 matching over 11 bases. V trimming: 0 bases; J trimming: 9 bases; junction bases outside the gene matches: 5. The CDR3 contains 15 residues. The germline CDR1 and CDR2 sequences are SGDLS and YYNGEE. Here the CDR3 reads CASSVVSGGATEQFF. The CDR3 nucleotides read TGTGCCAGCAGCGTAGTTAGCGGGGGGGCCACTGAGCAGTTCTTC.

The chain links TRBV19 to TRBJ1-6; 9 bases match TRBD1. This CDR3 spans 16 amino acids. Per the germline V gene, CDR1 is LNHDA and CDR2 is SQIVND (reference sequence). The V gene end was trimmed by 5 bases and the J gene end by 7 bases; junction bases not matched to a gene: 9. The CDR3 DNA follows: TGTGCCAGTAGTCAGAAAGGGACAGGGCAGAATTCACCCCTCCACTTT. Translating gives CASSQKGTGQNSPLHF. The full variable domain, rest sourced from reference TRBV19 and TRBJ1-6, is DGGITQSPKYLFRKEGQNVTLSCEQNLNHDAMYWYRQDPGQGLRLIYYSQIVNDFQKGDIAEGYSVSREKKESFPLTVTSAQKNPTAFYLCASSQKGTGQNSPLHFGNGTRLTVT.

This chain joins TRBV5-1 and TRBJ1-2; TRBD1 might be the D (6 bases). The ends were cut back, 0 bases at V and 2 bases at J, with 8 bases in the middle. From germline, CDR1 is SGHRS and CDR2 YFSETQ. The CDR3 consists of 14 residues. The CDR3 nucleotides are TGCGCCAGCAGCTTGGAAGGGGGAAACTATGGCTACACCTTC. It is translated as CASSLEGGNYGYTF.

Details on this clone: The same CDR3 also results from other DNA sequences found in this sample. This sequence joins TRBV19 and TRBJ1-2, with unresolved D. The CDR3 spans 13 residues. Trimming stripped 4 bases from V and 4 bases from J, with 10 bases between. Germline V gives CDR1 LNHDA, CDR2 SQIVND (reference sequence). The CDR3 sequence: CASSTREGYGYTF. The CDR3 DNA reads as TGTGCCAGTAGTACCCGGGAAGGCTATGGCTACACCTTC.

This clone was seen just once. The chain links TRBV2 to TRBJ1-1; 9 bases align to TRBD1. CDR1 and CDR2 (germline): SNHLY, FYNNEI. The CDR3 spans 14 residues. Germline trimming cut 8 bases from V and 5 bases from J; bases unmatched to any gene: 9. As DNA, the CDR3 is TGTGCCAGCTCGGACAGGGGAGTGGGTACTGAAGCTTTCTTT. It is translated as CASSDRGVGTEAFF.

The genes are TRBV7-2 and TRBJ2-2; TRBD2 matches 15 bases. Germline trimming cut 5 bases from V and 7 bases from J; bases unmatched to any gene: 11. This CDR3 is built from 18 residues. Germline V lookup: CDR1 SGHTA, CDR2 FQGNSA. The CDR3: CASSPLGLAGGPDGELFF. The CDR3 nucleotides are TGTGCCAGCAGCCCTTTAGGACTAGCGGGGGGGCCGGACGGGGAGCTGTTTTTT.

V is TRBV5-1 and J is TRBJ1-4; D remains ambiguous. V lost 3 bases and J lost 3, with 6 bases in between. Germline assignment: CDR1 SGHRS and CDR2 YFSETQ. This CDR3 region has 13 residues. The DNA for the CDR3 is TGCGCCAGCAGCTCTGGGCCTAATGAAAAACTGTTTTTT. Its translation: CASSSGPNEKLFF.

This clone was seen a handful of times. The rearrangement links TRBV29-1 to TRBJ1-2; TRBD1 matches at 8 bases. After removal of 5 bases from V and 1 base from J, the junction contained 12 bases not matched to a gene. Germline V gene lookup returns CDR1 SQVTM and CDR2 ANQGSEA. The CDR3 length is 16 residues. CDR3 region: CSVQLNRGWVNYGYTF. The CDR3 DNA is TGCAGCGTTCAGCTTAACAGGGGGTGGGTTAACTATGGCTACACCTTC.

The chain couples TRBV11-2 to TRBJ1-1; maybe TRBD1 (5 bases). The CDR3 runs 17 residues. V was cut by 0 bases and J by 4 bases, with 18 bases left in between. Germline CDR1 reads SGHAT; CDR2 reads FQNNGV. The CDR3 coding sequence is TGTGCCAGCAGCTTAGATCAGGTGGGGCTAGCGGGCACTGAAGCTTTCTTT. It yields the protein CASSLDQVGLAGTEAFF.

This clone occurred a few times. This chain links TRBV6-2 or TRBV6-3 with TRBJ2-7; weak D call: TRBD1 (5 bases). CDR3 length equals 15 residues. Germline-derived CDR1 and CDR2 are MNHEY and SVGEGT. V lost 4 bases and J 0 bases, leaving 13 bases between the germline ends. CDR3 sequence (DNA): TGTGCCAGCAGTTTGCGGCAGGACACCTCCTACGAGCAGTACTTC. The encoded protein is CASSLRQDTSYEQYF.

This clone was observed a single time. The V call is TRBV5-1, the J call TRBJ1-5; D uncertain. Between the trimmed V and J ends, which lost 4 bases and 3 bases, there was a span of 14 bases. This CDR3 contains 15 residues. The germline V gene has CDR1 SGHRS and CDR2 YFSETQ. This CDR3 reads CASSEGSGFNQPQHF. The CDR3 bases are TGCGCCAGCAGCGAAGGTTCGGGTTTCAATCAGCCCCAGCATTTT.

The sample holds one count of this clone. V is TRBV21-1 and J is TRBJ2-5; TRBD2 reflects the table's D call only, with no check against the DNA. TRBV21-1 is tagged as a pseudogene. The CDR3 is made up of 13 amino acids. CDR3 protein: CASSKGGRETQYF. For the CDR3, the DNA is TGTGCCAGCAGCAAAGGAGGGAGAGAGACCCAGTACTTC.

The rearrangement links TRBV4-1 to TRBJ1-5; D remains ambiguous. The CDR3 sequence is 13 residues long. Per germline, CDR1 MGHRA and CDR2 YSYEKL. Trimming cost V 0 bases and J 9 bases, with 9 bases left between them. The CDR3: CASSQEPRGPQHF. As DNA, the CDR3 is TGCGCCAGCAGCCAAGAACCTCGGGGGCCCCAGCATTTT.

The rearrangement joins TRBV5-1 to TRBJ1-1, with D possibly TRBD1 on 5 matching bases. This CDR3 has 15 residues. In germline, CDR1 is SGHRS, CDR2 YFSETQ. V was cut by 1 base and J by 6 bases, with 16 bases left in between. The CDR3 protein is CASSLNAGRGAEAFF. The CDR3 region has the DNA TGCGCCAGCAGCTTGAATGCAGGGCGTGGAGCTGAAGCTTTCTTT.

The J gene is TRBJ1-3, the V gene TRBV2; no clear D. Trimming removed 6 bases from V and 0 bases from J, with 9 bases in between. CDR3 size: 14 residues. Germline lookup yields CDR1 SNHLY and CDR2 FYNNEI. CDR3 coding DNA: TGTGCCAGCAGATTCAGTCTCTCTGGAAACACCATATATTTT. It encodes CASRFSLSGNTIYF.

The chain uses TRBV6-1 and TRBJ1-5; the D is unclear. The germline gives CDR1 MNHNS, CDR2 SASEGT. V lost 3 bases, J lost 4 bases, and 7 bases lay in between. This CDR3 region has 13 residues. The CDR3: CASSDLSNQPQHF. The CDR3 nucleotides are TGTGCCAGCAGTGACCTGAGTAATCAGCCCCAGCATTTT.

V and J are TRBV24-1 and TRBJ1-1, with TRBD1 matching 8 bases. After removal of 4 bases from V and 4 bases from J, the junction contained 7 bases not matched to a gene. This CDR3 contains 15 residues. Per germline, CDR1 KGHDR and CDR2 SFDVKD. For the CDR3, the DNA is TGTGCCACCAGTGACCCACAGGGGGTGAGCACTGAAGCTTTCTTT. It is translated as CATSDPQGVSTEAFF.

This clone was picked up one time. The rearrangement uses TRBV29-1 and TRBJ1-2, with D unresolved. Germline lookup yields CDR1 SQVTM and CDR2 ANQGSEA. The CDR3 has 12 amino acids. The ends were cut back, 5 bases at V and 8 bases at J, with 15 bases in the middle. The CDR3 nucleotides read TGCAGCGTTAATGGCAGAGGGTGGGGCTACACCTTC. Its protein product is CSVNGRGWGYTF. The variable domain in full, completed from reference TRBV29-1 and TRBJ1-2, reads SAVISQKPSRDICQRGTSLTIQCQVDSQVTMMFWYRQQPGQSLTLIATANQGSEATYESGFVIDKFPISRPNLTFSTLTVSNMSPEDSSIYLCSVNGRGWGYTFGSGTRLTVV.

This clone was seen a few times. The chain couples TRBV4-1 to TRBJ1-6, with D perhaps matching TRBD1 (5 bases). Germline V gene data show CDR1 as MGHRA and CDR2 as YSYEKL. The CDR3 spans 15 residues. The V end lost 1 base, the J end lost 5 bases, and 9 bases lay between the germline ends. The CDR3 spells CASSQAGHNNSPLHF. The DNA of the CDR3 is TGCGCCAGCAGCCAAGCTGGACATAATAATTCACCCCTCCACTTT.

The genes are TRBV7-2 and TRBJ1-4; weak D call: TRBD1 (5 bases). This CDR3 has 14 residues. Between the trimmed V and J ends, which lost 1 base and 8 bases, there was a span of 11 bases. Germline CDR1 and CDR2: SGHTA and FQGNSA. CDR3 coding DNA: TGTGCCAGCAGCTTAGGGGGCGCGGACGAAAAACTGTTTTTT. Residues: CASSLGGADEKLFF.

This chain uses TRBV9 with TRBJ2-5, with 8 bases identical to TRBD1. CDR1 is SGDLS, CDR2 YYNGEE, per germline. The CDR3 runs 14 residues. After removal of 0 bases from V and 7 bases from J, the junction contained 5 bases not matched to a gene. The CDR3 coding sequence is TGTGCCAGCAGCGTAGCGACAGGGGTTAGGACCCAGTACTTC. Translated, it gives CASSVATGVRTQYF. The full variable domain, rest sourced from reference TRBV9 and TRBJ2-5, is DSGVTQTPKHLITATGQRVTLRCSPRSGDLSVYWYQQSLDQGLQFLIQYYNGEERAKGNILERFSAQQFPDLHSELNLSSLELGDSALYFCASSVATGVRTQYFGPGTRLLVL.

This clone was observed a single time. This sequence joins TRBV14 and TRBJ1-3; D is unresolved. Germline-derived CDR1 and CDR2 are SGHDN and FVKESK. V dropped 4 bases and J dropped 0 bases, with 7 bases sitting between them. There are 14 residues in the CDR3. The CDR3 DNA reads TGTGCCAGCAGCCCGCTAAACTCTGGAAACACCATATATTTT. It translates to CASSPLNSGNTIYF.

V usage is TRBV5-1 and J usage is TRBJ2-5, with 10 positions matching TRBD1. Germline V lookup: CDR1 SGHRS, CDR2 YFSETQ. The CDR3 sequence is 13 residues long. The V gene end was trimmed by 7 bases and the J gene end by 5 bases; junction bases not matched to a gene: 5. CDR3 sequence: CASRDRGRETQYF. The DNA of the CDR3 is TGCGCCAGCCGGGACAGGGGCCGGGAGACCCAGTACTTC. The full variable domain, its missing parts supplied by reference TRBV5-1 and TRBJ2-5, is KAGVTQTPRYLIKTRGQQVTLSCSPISGHRSVSWYQQTPGQGLQFLFEYFSETQRNKGNFPGRFSGRQFSNSRSEMNVSTLELGDSALYLCASRDRGRETQYFGPGTRLLVL.

The chain carries TRBV14 and TRBJ2-3; 9 bases line up with TRBD1. With 3 bases clipped from V and 6 bases from J, the junction kept 4 bases outside the gene matches. The germline V gene has CDR1 SGHDN and CDR2 FVKESK. CDR3 length: 14 residues. CDR3 in amino acids: CASSQGTGRDTQYF. Here the CDR3 DNA reads TGTGCCAGCAGCCAGGGGACAGGGCGCGATACGCAGTATTTT.

The chain carries TRBV10-2 and TRBJ1-5; no definite D call. Deletions cut 5 bases from V and 2 bases from J, with 13 bases between. The CDR3 loop spans 15 amino acids. Germline CDR1 WSHSY, CDR2 SAAADI. The CDR3 DNA reads as TGCGCCAGCAGTCCTAGCCGGCAGGGCAATCAGCCCCAGCATTTT. It translates to CASSPSRQGNQPQHF.

The J gene is TRBJ1-3, the V gene TRBV30, with D unclear. The V and J ends lost 4 bases and 0 bases respectively, with 10 bases between them. The CDR3 is 14 amino acids. Looked up from germline, CDR1 is GTSNPN and CDR2 is SVGIG (reference sequence). CDR3 region: CAWKFLSSGNTIYF. CDR3 DNA sequence: TGTGCCTGGAAGTTCCTTAGCTCTGGAAACACCATATATTTT.

This rearrangement joins TRBV10-2 to TRBJ2-7, with D uncertain. The CDR3 contains 12 residues. V lost 0 bases, J lost 4 bases, and 4 bases lay in between. Germline values: CDR1 WSHSY, CDR2 SAAADI. CDR3 amino acids: CASSESQYEQYF. The CDR3 DNA follows: TGCGCCAGCAGTGAGTCACAATACGAGCAGTACTTC.

The chain carries TRBV6-5 and TRBJ2-1; possibly TRBD2 for D (7 bases). Germline V gives CDR1 MNHEY, CDR2 SVGAGI. Trimming took 7 bases from V and 6 from J, leaving 16 bases between them. This CDR3 has 14 residues. CDR3 sequence (DNA): TGTGCCAGCAAAGGTCAAGGGGGGGGCAATGAGCAGTTCTTC. This translates into CASKGQGGGNEQFF.

The chain employs TRBV19 and TRBJ1-5; 7 nucleotides line up with TRBD1. There are 17 residues in the CDR3. Germline V gene lookup returns CDR1 LNHDA and CDR2 SQIVND (reference sequence). Trimming cost V 5 bases and J 1 base; bases outside gene matches: 11. The CDR3 DNA reads TGTGCCAGTAGTCCGGCAGGGGGAGCGTGGAGCAATCAGCCCCAGCATTTT. Protein sequence: CASSPAGGAWSNQPQHF.

The chain has TRBV18 and TRBJ2-1; 8 positions match TRBD1. V trimming: 4 bases; J trimming: 2 bases; junction bases outside the gene matches: 1. In germline, CDR1 is KGHSH, CDR2 LQKENI. This CDR3 comprises 14 residues. The CDR3 region has the DNA TGTGCCAGCTCACGGGACAGGACCTACAATGAGCAGTTCTTC. This encodes CASSRDRTYNEQFF.